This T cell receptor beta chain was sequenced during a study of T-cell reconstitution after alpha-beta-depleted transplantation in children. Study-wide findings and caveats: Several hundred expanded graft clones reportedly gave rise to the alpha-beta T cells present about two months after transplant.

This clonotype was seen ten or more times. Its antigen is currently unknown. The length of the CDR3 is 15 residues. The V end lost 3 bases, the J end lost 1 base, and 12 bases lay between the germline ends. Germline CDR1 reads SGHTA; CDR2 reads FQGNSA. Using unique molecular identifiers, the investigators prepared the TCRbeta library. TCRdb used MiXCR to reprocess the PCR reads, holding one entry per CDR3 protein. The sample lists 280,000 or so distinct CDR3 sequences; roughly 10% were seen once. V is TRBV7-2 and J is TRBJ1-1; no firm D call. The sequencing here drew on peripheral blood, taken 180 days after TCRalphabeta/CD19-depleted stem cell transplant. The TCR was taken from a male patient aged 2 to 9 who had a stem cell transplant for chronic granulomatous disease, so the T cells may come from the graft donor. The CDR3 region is CASSFPSSTNTEAFF. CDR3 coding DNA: TGTGCCAGCAGCTTTCCTTCTTCGACGAACACTGAAGCTTTCTTT.